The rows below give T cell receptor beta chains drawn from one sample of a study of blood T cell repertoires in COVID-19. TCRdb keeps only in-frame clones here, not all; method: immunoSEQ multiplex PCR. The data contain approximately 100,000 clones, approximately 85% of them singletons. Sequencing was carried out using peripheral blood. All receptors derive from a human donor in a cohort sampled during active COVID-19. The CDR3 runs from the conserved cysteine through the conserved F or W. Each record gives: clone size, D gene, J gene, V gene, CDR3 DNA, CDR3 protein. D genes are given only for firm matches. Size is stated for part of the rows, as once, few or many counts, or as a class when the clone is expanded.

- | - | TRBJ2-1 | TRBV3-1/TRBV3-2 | TGTGCCAGCAACGGGAACAATGAGCAGTTCTTC | CASNGNNEQFF
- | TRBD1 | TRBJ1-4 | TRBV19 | TGTGCCAGTAGTTCAGGAAGGGGGCAGGCTAATGAAAAACTGTTTTTT | CASSSGRGQANEKLFF
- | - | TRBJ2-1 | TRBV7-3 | TGTGCCAGCAGCCGCCTGGCTTCGTACAATGAGCAGTTCTTC | CASSRLASYNEQFF
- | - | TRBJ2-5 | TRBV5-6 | TGTGCCAGCAGCTTGGTCAGCCAAGAGACCCAGTACTTC | CASSLVSQETQYF
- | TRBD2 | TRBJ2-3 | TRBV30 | TGTGCCTGGAGTCGTGGACTGGGCGGGGGGTTAGGCACAGATACGCAGTATTTT | CAWSRGLGGGLGTDTQYF
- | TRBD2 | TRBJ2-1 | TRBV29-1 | TGCAGCGTTGACACTAGCGGGGTGAATGAGCAGTTCTTC | CSVDTSGVNEQFF
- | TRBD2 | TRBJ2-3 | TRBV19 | TGTGCCAGTAGTGCCTCTAGCGGGGGTTCAGATACGCAGTATTTT | CASSASSGGSDTQYF
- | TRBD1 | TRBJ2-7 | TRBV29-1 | TGCAGCGTTGGGCCAGGGGGCTACGAGCAGTACTTC | CSVGPGGYEQYF
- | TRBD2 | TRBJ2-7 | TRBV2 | TGTGCCAGCGGACTAGCGGGAAAGGACGAGCAGTACTTC | CASGLAGKDEQYF
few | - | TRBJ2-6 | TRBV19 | TGTGCCAGTACCATGCGGCAGAATGGTGGGGCCAACGTCCTGACTTTC | CASTMRQNGGANVLTF
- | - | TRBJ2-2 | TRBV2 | TGTGCCAGCAGTGAAGGCAGGACAGTCGGGGAGCTGTTTTTT | CASSEGRTVGELFF
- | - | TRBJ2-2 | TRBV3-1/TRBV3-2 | TGTGCCAGCAGGACTACCACCGGGGAGCTGTTTTTT | CASRTTTGELFF
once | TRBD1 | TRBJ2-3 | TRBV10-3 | TGTGCCATCAGTGAAGACAGGGGGTATAGCACAGATACGCAGTATTTT | CAISEDRGYSTDTQYF
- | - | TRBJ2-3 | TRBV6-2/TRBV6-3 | TGTGCCAGCAGTCGGGGTGGAACAGATACGCAGTATTTT | CASSRGGTDTQYF
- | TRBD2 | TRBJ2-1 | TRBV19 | TGTGCCAGTAGTATTCTCGGGGGGGCTGCCAATGAGCAGTTCTTC | CASSILGGAANEQFF
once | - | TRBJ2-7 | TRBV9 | TGTGCCAGCAGCCCGCAAACAGGGAGCGAGCAGTACTTC | CASSPQTGSEQYF
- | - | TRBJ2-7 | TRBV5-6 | TGTGCCAGCAGCTTTAACGCAGCCTACGAGCAGTACTTC | CASSFNAAYEQYF
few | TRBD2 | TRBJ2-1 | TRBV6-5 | TGTGCCACCAGTATGGGGAGGGATGAAGACAATGAGCAGTTCTTC | CATSMGRDEDNEQFF
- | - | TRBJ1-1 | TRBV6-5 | TGTGCCAGCAGCTACGGCAAGACAGTTTTGAACACTGAAGCTTTCTTT | CASSYGKTVLNTEAFF